The clone carrying this TCR beta chain has a handful of counts. Profiling relied on immunoSEQ multiplex PCR, and the TCRdb table lists in-frame clones only, not all of them. The sample contains 150,000 or so clones, more than 85% of which appear only once. This entry is derived from a study of blood T cell repertoires in COVID-19. In the study overall: Samples came from the United States, Italy and Spain, spanning acute and convalescent COVID-19. Sample material is recorded as cDNA or gDNA derived from T cells, B-cell-depleted T cells, or PBMCs.

This CDR3 is 13 amino acids long. Germline V CDR1 and CDR2: SGHTA, FQGNSA. V was pared by 3 bases and J by 5 bases, with 10 bases between. The sequence came from a woman in her 70s with acute or convalescent COVID-19. Material for sequencing was peripheral blood. This chain uses TRBV7-2 with TRBJ1-1; tentative D call: TRBD1 (6 bases). CDR3 sequence reads: CASSLTGSTEAFF. The CDR3 DNA sequence: TGTGCCAGCAGCTTGACAGGTAGTACTGAAGCTTTCTTT.